The 29 T cell receptor beta chains listed next were all sequenced from one sample in a study of T cells after yellow fever vaccination. A single record per CDR3 protein comes from TCRdb applying MiXCR to the 5' RACE reads. The table records about 50,000 distinct CDR3 sequences, around 7% of them present only once. The sequenced sample was CD8+ T cells sorted from PBMCs, obtained about 2 weeks after the first yellow fever vaccination. These receptors originate from a young man who received the YFV17D yellow fever vaccine.

This clonotype qualifies as medium-sized. This rearrangement joins TRBV29-1 to TRBJ2-7; possibly TRBD1 for D (6 bases). This CDR3 is built from 13 residues. V was shortened by 6 bases and J by 1 base, with 13 bases between the two germline ends. Germline values: CDR1 SQVTM, CDR2 ANQGSEA. The CDR3: CSVYTGSSYEQYF. CDR3 in DNA: TGCAGCGTATATACAGGGTCATCCTACGAGCAGTACTTC.

In this sample, this clonotype turned up many times. The chain carries TRBV5-1 and TRBJ1-1, with 7 nucleotides matching TRBD1. Germline V CDR1 and CDR2: SGHRS, YFSETQ. The J segment lost 7 bases and the V segment lost 2 bases, leaving 8 bases of the junction unmatched. The CDR3 totals 14 residues. This chain's CDR3 is CASSLRQGVDEAFF. The DNA of the CDR3 is TGCGCCAGCAGCTTACGACAGGGTGTGGATGAAGCTTTCTTT.

This clonotype was found many times. The chain joins TRBV6-5 to TRBJ2-1; D unclear. V lost 7 bases, J lost 10 bases, and 14 bases lay in between. The CDR3 covers 12 residues. Germline loops: CDR1 MNHEY, CDR2 SVGAGI. The CDR3 DNA reads TGTGCCAGCAACCACCCCTCTTTAGAGCAGTTCTTC. Translation: CASNHPSLEQFF.

This clonotype was detected ten times or more. The chain couples TRBV5-6 to TRBJ2-3; TRBD2 might be the D (6 bases). V shed 0 bases and J shed 2 bases, with 10 bases lying between them. The V gene's germline CDR1 is SGHDT and CDR2 YYEEEE. This CDR3 is built from 15 residues. The CDR3 DNA sequence: TGTGCCAGCAGCTTGGGACTAGAGAACACAGATACGCAGTATTTT. Translation gives CASSLGLENTDTQYF. The full variable domain, in which reference TRBV5-6 and TRBJ2-3 provide the parts outside the CDR3, is DAGVTQSPTHLIKTRGQQVTLRCSPKSGHDTVSWYQQALGQGPQFIFQYYEEEERQRGNFPDRFSGHQFPNYSSELNVNALLLGDSALYLCASSLGLENTDTQYFGPGTRLTVL.

This clonotype showed up many times. This chain joins TRBV5-1 and TRBJ2-7; 8 nucleotides match TRBD1. Germline loops: CDR1 SGHRS, CDR2 YFSETQ. CDR3 size: 15 residues. The trim removed 5 bases at V and 4 bases at J, leaving 11 bases unmatched. In DNA, the CDR3 is TGCGCCAGCAGTCCCGGACAGGGTAATTGGTACGAGCAGTACTTC. Protein sequence: CASSPGQGNWYEQYF.

This clonotype has a count of ten or more. The chain is built from TRBV4-2 and TRBJ2-3; D might be TRBD2 (6 bases). Between the trimmed V and J ends, which lost 6 bases and 0 bases, there was a span of 16 bases. Germline-derived CDR1 and CDR2 are LGHNA and YNFKEQ. The length of the CDR3 is 16 residues. The CDR3 reads CASSQNAGSSTDTQYF. The CDR3 DNA sequence: TGTGCCAGCAGTCAAAACGCCGGGAGTAGCACAGATACGCAGTATTTT.

This clonotype was observed many times. The CDR3: CSVEELRYAGANVLTF. CDR3 bases: TGCAGCGTTGAGGAGCTGCGCTATGCTGGGGCCAACGTCCTGACTTTC. The V call is TRBV29-1, the J call TRBJ2-6; no firm D call. Trimming removed 3 bases from V and 2 bases from J, with 14 bases in between. This CDR3 has 16 residues. Per germline, CDR1 SQVTM and CDR2 ANQGSEA.

The J gene is TRBJ1-2, the V gene TRBV5-5; 11 bases map to TRBD1. From germline, CDR1 is SGHKS and CDR2 YYEKEE (reference sequence). Trimming removed 0 bases from V and 4 bases from J; junction bases left unmatched: 5. This CDR3 is built from 16 residues. CDR3 in amino acids: CASSLEDRGLGYGYTF. CDR3 coding DNA: TGTGCCAGCAGCTTGGAGGACAGGGGGCTTGGCTATGGCTACACCTTC.

Details on this clonotype: Since a much larger clone is just one base distant, this may be a read error. This rearrangement joins TRBV16 to TRBJ1-1, with D maybe TRBD1 (5 bases). V dropped 8 bases and J dropped 2 bases, with 15 bases sitting between them. Germline V gene sequence: CDR1 KGHSY, CDR2 FQNENV. The CDR3 runs 14 residues. CDR3 amino acids: CASGWGTVNTEAFF. The CDR3 bases are TGTGCCAGCGGGTGGGGGACCGTCAACACTGAAGCTTTCTTT. Filled out from reference TRBV16 and TRBJ1-1, the complete variable domain reads GEEVAQTPKHLVRGEGQKAKLYCAPIKGHSYVFWYQQVLKNEFKFLISFQNENVFDETGMPKERFSAKCLPNSPCSLEIQATKLEDSAVYFCASGWGTVNTEAFFGQGTRLTVV.

The chain joins TRBV9 to TRBJ1-2; 10 bases are a match to TRBD1. Germline values: CDR1 SGDLS, CDR2 YYNGEE. The CDR3 consists of 17 residues. J gave up 5 bases and V 3 bases, and 13 bases lay outside the gene matches. The CDR3 nucleotides are TGTGCCAGCAGCGCCGGGACAGGGGATTGGGCTCTATATGGCTACACCTTC. It translates to CASSAGTGDWALYGYTF. Complete variable domain (other parts from reference TRBV9 and TRBJ1-2): DSGVTQTPKHLITATGQRVTLRCSPRSGDLSVYWYQQSLDQGLQFLIQYYNGEERAKGNILERFSAQQFPDLHSELNLSSLELGDSALYFCASSAGTGDWALYGYTFGSGTRLTVV.

Many counts were recorded for this clonotype. V is TRBV3-1 and J is TRBJ2-3; D is unresolved. CDR1 and CDR2 from the germline V gene are LGHDT and YNNKEL (reference sequence). Trimming took off 0 bases at V and 3 bases at J, with 10 bases between the two ends. The CDR3 consists of 15 residues. Here the CDR3 DNA reads TGTGCCAGCAGCCAAGACTGGGGTGGGACAGATACGCAGTATTTT. Translation gives CASSQDWGGTDTQYF.

With respect to this clonotype: A read error is possible here, since a much larger clone lies one base away. The chain couples TRBV27 to TRBJ2-3, with D hard to call. The CDR3 has 11 amino acids. Germline loops: CDR1 MNHEY, CDR2 SMNVEV (reference sequence). V was pared by 5 bases and J by 11 bases, with 11 bases between. CDR3 amino acids: CASSVGFGQYF. The DNA for the CDR3 is TGTGCCAGCAGTGTAGGCTTCGGGCAGTATTTT.

This rearrangement joins TRBV20-1 to TRBJ2-3; possible D gene TRBD1, 6 bases. The V and J ends lost 3 bases and 4 bases respectively, with 14 bases between them. Germline V gene sequence: CDR1 DFQATT, CDR2 SNEGSKA (reference sequence). CDR3 length: 14 amino acids. The CDR3: CSARGALSPDTQYF. CDR3 coding DNA: TGCAGTGCTAGGGGGGCGCTCTCCCCAGATACGCAGTATTTT.

Many counts were recorded for this clonotype. V is TRBV7-2 and J is TRBJ2-5; D not resolved. Per the germline V gene, CDR1 is SGHTA and CDR2 is FQGNSA. This CDR3 is built from 13 residues. The V gene lost 2 bases and the J gene lost 3 bases, with 7 bases spanning the gap. CDR3 region: CASSLPEKETQYF. As DNA, the CDR3 is TGTGCCAGCAGCTTACCAGAAAAAGAGACCCAGTACTTC.

This clonotype was seen a few times. J is TRBJ2-3 and V is TRBV28; maybe TRBD1 (5 bases). Between the trimmed V and J ends, which lost 3 bases and 1 base, there was a span of 14 bases. The CDR3 loop spans 16 amino acids. Germline V gene lookup returns CDR1 MDHEN and CDR2 SYDVKM. CDR3: CASSFPGLGGTDTQYF. CDR3 in DNA: TGTGCCAGCAGTTTCCCGGGCTTAGGGGGCACAGATACGCAGTATTTT.

This clonotype appeared many times. V usage is TRBV7-2 and J usage is TRBJ1-1, with D hard to call. Germline lookup yields CDR1 SGHTA and CDR2 FQGNSA. This CDR3 is built from 13 residues. With 0 bases removed from V and 4 bases from J, the gap between germline ends came to 6 bases. The CDR3 region is CASSLAPSTEAFF. The CDR3 nucleotides read TGTGCCAGCAGCTTAGCCCCGAGCACTGAAGCTTTCTTT.

This clonotype appeared many times. The V call is TRBV6-2 or TRBV6-3, the J call TRBJ2-2, with a weak D call TRBD1 (5 bases). CDR3 length: 15 residues. V gave up 7 bases and J gave up 1 base, with 13 bases separating them. The V gene's germline CDR1 is MNHEY and CDR2 SVGEGT. CDR3 protein: CASTTDTMNTGELFF. For the CDR3, the DNA is TGTGCCAGCACTACGGACACCATGAACACCGGGGAGCTGTTTTTT.

This chain uses TRBV5-4 with TRBJ2-1, with 8 bases matching TRBD2. Germline trimming cut 6 bases from V and 5 bases from J; bases unmatched to any gene: 7. Germline-derived CDR1 and CDR2 are SGHNT and YYREEE (reference sequence). CDR3 length equals 14 residues. The CDR3 DNA reads TGTGCCAGCACCACGGGGGGGCTGAACAATGAGCAGTTCTTC. Residues: CASTTGGLNNEQFF.

J is TRBJ2-7 and V is TRBV4-1, with TRBD2 matching 15 bases. Germline lookup yields CDR1 MGHRA and CDR2 YSYEKL. The CDR3 length is 17 residues. Unmatched junction bases numbered 4, after V lost 2 bases and J lost 2 bases. CDR3 nucleotide sequence: TGCGCCAGCAGCCAAAGTGGACTAGCGGGGGGGCCCTACGAGCAGTACTTC. Translating it yields CASSQSGLAGGPYEQYF.

This clonotype was detected only a few times. The J gene is TRBJ2-5, the V gene TRBV4-2; TRBD2 aligns across 9 bases. CDR1 is LGHNA and CDR2 is YNFKEQ in the germline V gene. The V gene end was trimmed by 6 bases and the J gene end by 3 bases; junction bases not matched to a gene: 20. The CDR3 extends over 19 amino acids. CDR3 bases: TGTGCCAGCAGACCGCGGGGGGCTAGCGGGGCTCCATTAGAAGAGACCCAGTACTTC. As protein: CASRPRGASGAPLEETQYF.

This clonotype appeared many times. The V and J genes are TRBV10-2 and TRBJ1-5; D perhaps matches TRBD1 (5 bases). Germline V gene sequence: CDR1 WSHSY, CDR2 SAAADI. V lost 11 bases, J lost 6 bases, and 20 bases lay in between. This CDR3 has 14 amino acids. CDR3 nucleotides: TGCGCCGCAAGCACCTCATGGGGGAGTCAGCCCCAGCATTTT. Translated, it gives CAASTSWGSQPQHF.

This clonotype has ten or more counts. The chain has TRBV5-6 and TRBJ2-1; D remains ambiguous. The CDR3 has 15 amino acids. Germline V lookup: CDR1 SGHDT, CDR2 YYEEEE. Trimming removed 3 bases at V and 0 bases at J, with 10 bases between. CDR3 nucleotide sequence: TGTGCCAGCAGCTCTGACACACTCTCCTACAATGAGCAGTTCTTC. Translating gives CASSSDTLSYNEQFF.

The sample holds many counts of this clonotype. This chain uses TRBV15 with TRBJ1-1, with a weak D call TRBD1 (6 bases). Germline V lookup: CDR1 LNHNV, CDR2 YYDKDF (reference sequence). V lost 1 base, J lost 4 bases, and 7 bases lay in between. This CDR3 is built from 13 residues. CDR3 amino acids: CATSRGTVTEAFF. The CDR3 coding sequence is TGTGCCACCAGCAGAGGGACAGTCACTGAAGCTTTCTTT.

This clonotype has ten or more counts. V is TRBV7-9 and J is TRBJ2-3; 8 bases fit TRBD2. The germline CDR1 and CDR2 sequences are SEHNR and FQNEAQ (reference sequence). J was trimmed by 6 bases and V by 4 bases; bases with no gene match: 12. The CDR3 covers 16 residues. The CDR3: CASSSGGAGILDTQYF. CDR3 DNA: TGTGCCAGCAGCTCCGGGGGGGCGGGGATTTTGGATACGCAGTATTTT.

CDR3 in DNA: TGTGCCAGCAGCTCCCTTGGGGTTGGAAACACCATATATTTT. Protein sequence: CASSSLGVGNTIYF. The rearrangement links TRBV7-9 to TRBJ1-3; no clear D gene. Germline values: CDR1 SEHNR, CDR2 FQNEAQ (reference sequence). This CDR3 region has 14 residues. V lost 4 bases and J 3 bases, leaving 10 bases between the germline ends.

This clonotype was counted ten times or more. The chain employs TRBV10-2 and TRBJ2-3, with 9 bases fitting TRBD2. The junction had 6 bases not matched to a gene; V was cut back by 3 bases and J by 2 bases. The CDR3 spans 16 residues. Germline loops: CDR1 WSHSY, CDR2 SAAADI. The CDR3 DNA reads TGCGCCAGCAGTGATATCGCGGGGGGGAACACAGATACGCAGTATTTT. Amino acid sequence: CASSDIAGGNTDTQYF.

This clonotype was detected many times. The chain employs TRBV4-1 and TRBJ2-2, with D hard to call. Trimming stripped 0 bases from V and 5 bases from J, with 10 bases between. The V gene's germline CDR1 is MGHRA and CDR2 YSYEKL. The length of the CDR3 is 15 residues. The CDR3 DNA is TGCGCCAGCAGCCAAGAAGGTTGGATTACCGGGGAGCTGTTTTTT. Amino acid sequence: CASSQEGWITGELFF.

This clonotype has at least ten counts. The gene calls are TRBV4-1 and TRBJ2-7, with D hard to call. The CDR3 is 11 residues long. V was cut by 5 bases and J by 3 bases, with 5 bases left in between. The germline CDR1 and CDR2 sequences are MGHRA and YSYEKL. Written as DNA, the CDR3 is TGCGCCAGCAGCTCTTTCTACGAGCAGTACTTC. Encoded protein: CASSSFYEQYF.

Comment on this clonotype: The junction departs from the called germline gene at one end, perhaps through a read error. This chain uses TRBV19 with TRBJ2-2, with a tentative D call TRBD1 (6 bases). Germline CDR1 LNHDA, CDR2 SQIVND (reference sequence). This CDR3 comprises 16 residues. Here the CDR3 DNA reads TGTGCCAGTACTATACCCGAGACAGGGAACACCGGGGAGCTGTTTTTT. It is translated as CASTIPETGNTGELFF.